A single sample gave rise to the 29 T cell receptor beta chains below, sequenced in a study of cytomegalovirus exposure and HLA in healthy donors. The PCR contained 60 Vbeta and 13 Jbeta primers. The table came from immunoSEQ multiplex PCR; TCRdb's copy has only in-frame clones and leaves some out. The table records over 130,000 clones, roughly 80% of them present only once. The sequencing sample was made of PBMCs. These receptors originate from a female donor in good health and CMV-seronegative.

CDR3 coding DNA: TGTGCCATCAGCCCCGCGGGAGTTGACCTTTCCGAGCAGTACTTC. Residues: CAISPAGVDLSEQYF. The chain joins TRBV10-3 to TRBJ2-7; 7 bases map to TRBD2. The V gene's germline CDR1 is ENHRY and CDR2 SYGVKD. CDR3 size: 15 residues. V was clipped by 6 bases and J by 6 bases; unmatched bases: 14.

The J gene is TRBJ1-1, the V gene TRBV5-1; D might be TRBD1 (5 bases). From germline, CDR1 is SGHRS and CDR2 YFSETQ. CDR3 length: 15 amino acids. The germline V and J ends were trimmed by 2 bases and 4 bases, with 15 bases remaining between them. The CDR3 loop is CASSFGGSGSTEAFF. The DNA for the CDR3 is TGCGCCAGCAGCTTTGGGGGGTCCGGTAGCACTGAAGCTTTCTTT.

This chain connects TRBV5-1 to TRBJ2-3, with 7 nucleotides matching TRBD1. Germline loops: CDR1 SGHRS, CDR2 YFSETQ. Trimming took 7 bases from V and 1 from J; bases not matched to a gene: 9. This CDR3 is built from 15 residues. CDR3 sequence (DNA): TGCGCCAGCGGGCGACAGGGAGAAGGCACAGATACGCAGTATTTT. This gives the protein CASGRQGEGTDTQYF.

This clone was found once. V gene TRBV4-1 combines with J gene TRBJ2-3; maybe TRBD2 (6 bases). Germline loops: CDR1 MGHRA, CDR2 YSYEKL. This CDR3 is 15 amino acids long. V lost 0 bases and J lost 4, with 11 bases in between. The CDR3 region has the DNA TGCGCCAGCAGCCAAGATTCGGGAGTTGCAGATACGCAGTATTTT. Translation: CASSQDSGVADTQYF.

The chain carries TRBV7-9 and TRBJ2-1; 12 nucleotides agree with TRBD2. The V gene end was trimmed by 4 bases and the J gene end by 8 bases; junction bases not matched to a gene: 6. The CDR3 is 15 residues long. Germline V lookup: CDR1 SEHNR, CDR2 FQNEAQ (reference sequence). The DNA for the CDR3 is TGTGCCAGCAGCTCTTCGACTAGCGGGAGATATGAGCAGTTCTTC. Its protein is CASSSSTSGRYEQFF.

This clone showed up just once. The chain employs TRBV7-9 and TRBJ2-5; 11 nucleotides align to TRBD1. V lost 4 bases and J lost 0; bases outside the gene matches: 1. Germline CDR1 SEHNR, CDR2 FQNEAQ (reference sequence). This CDR3 comprises 15 residues. In DNA form, the CDR3 reads TGTGCCAGCAGCTCGGGACAGGGGGACCAAGAGACCCAGTACTTC. It translates to CASSSGQGDQETQYF.

The chain links TRBV28 to TRBJ1-5; possibly TRBD1 for D (5 bases). Per germline, CDR1 MDHEN and CDR2 SYDVKM. Trimming removed 7 bases at V and 7 bases at J, with 14 bases between. This CDR3 has 13 residues. The CDR3 bases are TGTGCCAGCACCTCGGGGGTTTGGCAGCCCCAGCATTTT. Protein sequence: CASTSGVWQPQHF.

A remark on this clone: Additional DNA sequences in this sample encode the identical CDR3. V gene TRBV18 combines with J gene TRBJ2-5; tentative D call: TRBD2 (5 bases). In germline, CDR1 is KGHSH, CDR2 LQKENI. This CDR3 has 14 residues. Between the trimmed V and J ends, which lost 2 bases and 2 bases, there was a span of 9 bases. The CDR3 nucleotides are TGTGCCAGCTCACCATCGGGAAATCAAGAGACCCAGTACTTC. Protein sequence: CASSPSGNQETQYF.

This rearrangement joins TRBV5-1 to TRBJ1-1, with a tentative D call TRBD1 (5 bases). This CDR3 is built from 13 residues. Germline V gene sequence: CDR1 SGHRS, CDR2 YFSETQ. The V end was cut by 2 bases, the J end by 3 bases, with 8 bases between. DNA for the CDR3: TGCGCCAGCAGCTTCTCAGGGTACACTGAAGCTTTCTTT. It encodes CASSFSGYTEAFF. Combining the CDR3 with reference TRBV5-1 and TRBJ1-1 gives the whole variable domain KAGVTQTPRYLIKTRGQQVTLSCSPISGHRSVSWYQQTPGQGLQFLFEYFSETQRNKGNFPGRFSGRQFSNSRSEMNVSTLELGDSALYLCASSFSGYTEAFFGQGTRLTVV.

J is TRBJ1-1 and V is TRBV6-1, with 8 bases lining up with TRBD1. Germline values: CDR1 MNHNS, CDR2 SASEGT. After removal of 3 bases from V and 1 base from J, the junction contained 7 bases not matched to a gene. The CDR3 covers 16 residues. This CDR3 is CASSDHDRGKNTEAFF. The CDR3 DNA reads as TGTGCCAGCAGTGATCACGACAGGGGAAAGAACACTGAAGCTTTCTTT.

The V call is TRBV11-2, the J call TRBJ2-6; no firm D call. Germline assignment: CDR1 SGHAT and CDR2 FQNNGV. The germline V and J ends were trimmed by 5 bases and 0 bases, with 8 bases remaining between them. The CDR3 runs 15 residues. CDR3 bases: TGTGCCAGCAGCGAGCCCTTCTCTGGGGCCAACGTCCTGACTTTC. Protein product: CASSEPFSGANVLTF.

The chain combines TRBV4-1 with TRBJ2-7; 10 bases are shared with TRBD1. The CDR3 totals 15 residues. Germline CDR1 MGHRA, CDR2 YSYEKL. The J segment lost 4 bases and the V segment lost 3 bases, leaving 6 bases of the junction unmatched. The CDR3 DNA is TGCGCCAGCAGCCAGCAGACAGGGGGCTATTACGAGCAGTACTTC. Protein: CASSQQTGGYYEQYF.

CDR3 coding DNA: TGTGCCCGGGGCGGACTAGCGGGAGATCCTAGCACAGATACGCAGTATTTT. Translating gives CARGGLAGDPSTDTQYF. V and J are TRBV30 and TRBJ2-3, with 13 positions matching TRBD2. V was pared by 8 bases and J by 0 bases, with 11 bases of the junction left unmatched. Germline V gene lookup returns CDR1 GTSNPN and CDR2 SVGIG (reference sequence). This CDR3 is 17 amino acids long.

This chain connects TRBV4-2 to TRBJ1-1; D is uncertain. CDR3 length: 16 amino acids. Trimming took off 0 bases at V and 2 bases at J, with 13 bases between the two ends. The germline V gene has CDR1 LGHNA and CDR2 YNFKEQ. CDR3: CASSQESLQLNTEAFF. The CDR3, as DNA: TGTGCCAGCAGCCAAGAATCACTTCAACTAAACACTGAAGCTTTCTTT.

The V call is TRBV20-1, the J call TRBJ2-7, with D perhaps matching TRBD2 (7 bases). Trimming pared 6 bases from V and 7 bases from J, leaving 10 bases between. This CDR3 is 10 amino acids long. Germline V gives CDR1 DFQATT, CDR2 SNEGSKA (reference sequence). In nucleotides, the CDR3 is TGCAGTGCCGGGGGGCAGGAGCAGTACTTC. It is translated as CSAGGQEQYF.

The chain is built from TRBV19 and TRBJ2-7; 7 bases fit TRBD2. This CDR3 comprises 15 residues. With V trimmed by 2 bases and J by 0 bases, 4 bases remained unmatched. Germline V gene lookup returns CDR1 LNHDA and CDR2 SQIVND (reference sequence). The DNA for the CDR3 is TGTGCCAGTAGTATAAGGTCTAGCGGCTCCTACGAGCAGTACTTC. It encodes CASSIRSSGSYEQYF.

The chain recombines TRBV29-1 with TRBJ2-7; 9 bases line up with TRBD2. The CDR3 loop spans 15 amino acids. J gave up 6 bases and V 7 bases, and 16 bases lay outside the gene matches. CDR1 is SQVTM, CDR2 ANQGSEA, per germline. Here the CDR3 DNA reads TGCAGCGCCGAGGTGGCTAGCGGGATATCTCCCGAGCAGTACTTC. Protein sequence: CSAEVASGISPEQYF.

The table lists this clone with many counts. The chain combines TRBV4-1 with TRBJ1-4; 8 positions agree with TRBD1. This CDR3 is built from 16 residues. CDR1 and CDR2 (germline): MGHRA, YSYEKL. V was clipped by 0 bases and J by 6 bases; unmatched bases: 6. DNA of the CDR3: TGCGCCAGCAGCCAAGATCGAACAGGGGGGGATGAAAAACTGTTTTTT. It translates to CASSQDRTGGDEKLFF.

V usage is TRBV6-5 and J usage is TRBJ2-3, with D possibly being TRBD2 (5 bases). The CDR3 contains 14 residues. CDR1 and CDR2 from the germline V gene are MNHEY and SVGAGI. The V gene lost 5 bases and the J gene lost 6 bases, with 15 bases spanning the gap. The CDR3 sequence: CASSAGLAWDTQYF. CDR3 sequence (DNA): TGTGCCAGCAGTGCTGGCCTAGCTTGGGATACGCAGTATTTT.

This chain connects TRBV9 to TRBJ2-7; D is uncertain. V was shortened by 0 bases and J by 1 base, with 11 bases between the two germline ends. The CDR3 consists of 15 residues. Germline CDR1 and CDR2: SGDLS and YYNGEE. The CDR3 here is CASSVDGRSSYEQYF. The CDR3, as DNA: TGTGCCAGCAGCGTAGACGGCAGGTCGTCCTACGAGCAGTACTTC.

The V and J genes are TRBV2 and TRBJ2-5, with 8 nucleotides matching TRBD2. The DNA end favors TRBJ2-7, so the J call may be wrong. This CDR3 is built from 13 residues. In germline, CDR1 is SNHLY, CDR2 FYNNEI. CDR3 amino acids: CASSGGDKYEQYF. The CDR3 DNA reads TGTGCCAGCTCCGGGGGGGACAAGTACGAGCAGTACTTC.

This chain uses TRBV5-1 with TRBJ2-2, with 11 positions matching TRBD2. Trimming removed 2 bases from V and 3 bases from J; junction bases left unmatched: 0. The germline V gene has CDR1 SGHRS and CDR2 YFSETQ. The CDR3 length is 15 residues. CDR3 region: CASSLLAGDTGELFF. The CDR3 DNA follows: TGCGCCAGCAGCTTACTAGCGGGGGACACCGGGGAGCTGTTTTTT.

This chain joins TRBV4-1 and TRBJ2-1, with 14 bases lining up with TRBD2. This CDR3 is built from 16 residues. J was trimmed by 6 bases and V by 2 bases; bases with no gene match: 3. Looked up from germline, CDR1 is MGHRA and CDR2 is YSYEKL. The CDR3: CASSQSGTSGSNEQFF. CDR3 sequence (DNA): TGCGCCAGCAGCCAATCCGGGACTAGCGGGAGCAATGAGCAGTTCTTC.

CDR3 bases: TGTGCCAGCAGTTACGGGCAGGAGACCCAGTACTTC. This codes for CASSYGQETQYF. The chain links TRBV6-6 to TRBJ2-5; the D is unclear. V gave up 2 bases and J gave up 5 bases, with 6 bases separating them. Germline CDR1 and CDR2: MNHNY and SVGAGI (reference sequence). This CDR3 is 12 amino acids long.

The chain couples TRBV6-1 to TRBJ2-7; 14 bases agree with TRBD2. Trimming at V came to 3 bases and at J to 4 bases, leaving 14 bases not matched to a gene. The germline V gene has CDR1 MNHNS and CDR2 SASEGT. This CDR3 is 19 amino acids long. The CDR3 region has the DNA TGTGCCAGCAGTGATCCGGGGACTAGCGGGAGACTAGGGACGTACGAGCAGTACTTC. Translation: CASSDPGTSGRLGTYEQYF.

This clone was observed a handful of times. The chain recombines TRBV7-9 with TRBJ2-7, with D hard to call. CDR1 SEHNR and CDR2 FQNEAQ come from the germline V gene (reference sequence). The V end was cut by 6 bases, the J end by 3 bases, with 15 bases between. The CDR3 has 14 residues. The CDR3: CASSPYEAGYEQYF. CDR3 bases: TGTGCCAGCAGTCCGTATGAGGCCGGCTACGAGCAGTACTTC.

The rearrangement links TRBV18 to TRBJ2-7; TRBD1 agrees at 7 bases. J lost 3 bases, V lost 3 bases, and 5 bases had no gene match. The CDR3 spans 14 residues. Per germline, CDR1 KGHSH and CDR2 LQKENI. The CDR3 DNA reads TGTGCCAGCTCACCTAACACAGGGGACTACGAGCAGTACTTC. Encoded protein: CASSPNTGDYEQYF. Full variable domain (rest looked up from reference TRBV18 and TRBJ2-7): NAGVMQNPRHLVRRRGQEARLRCSPMKGHSHVYWYRQLPEEGLKFMVYLQKENIIDESGMPKERFSAEFPKEGPSILRIQQVVRGDSAAYFCASSPNTGDYEQYFGPGTRLTVT.

The chain combines TRBV11-2 with TRBJ2-7; 11 bases are a match to TRBD2. Germline V gene sequence: CDR1 SGHAT, CDR2 FQNNGV. The CDR3 consists of 16 residues. The V and J ends lost 5 bases and 4 bases, in that order; junction bases with no gene match: 10. The CDR3 is CASSGPGSSGRYEQYF. The CDR3 DNA reads as TGTGCCAGCAGCGGCCCGGGGTCTAGCGGGAGGTACGAGCAGTACTTC.

The chain joins TRBV15 to TRBJ2-1; 12 bases are shared with TRBD2. With 1 base clipped from V and 3 bases from J, the junction kept 7 bases outside the gene matches. There are 18 residues in the CDR3. Germline V gives CDR1 LNHNV, CDR2 YYDKDF (reference sequence). CDR3 coding DNA: TGTGCCACCAGCAGAGGTATCCGGACTAGCGGGATCTACAATGAGCAGTTCTTC. This translates into CATSRGIRTSGIYNEQFF.